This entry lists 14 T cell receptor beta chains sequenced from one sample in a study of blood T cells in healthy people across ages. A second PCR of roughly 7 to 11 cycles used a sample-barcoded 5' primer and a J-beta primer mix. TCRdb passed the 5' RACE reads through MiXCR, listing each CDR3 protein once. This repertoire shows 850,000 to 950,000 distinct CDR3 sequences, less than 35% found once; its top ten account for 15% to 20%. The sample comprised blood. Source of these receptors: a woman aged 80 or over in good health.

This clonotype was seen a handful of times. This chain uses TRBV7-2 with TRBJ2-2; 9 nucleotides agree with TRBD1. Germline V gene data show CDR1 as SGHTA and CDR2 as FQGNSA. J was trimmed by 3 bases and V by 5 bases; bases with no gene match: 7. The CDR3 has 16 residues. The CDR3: CASSPTGQGYTGELFF. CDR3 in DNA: TGTGCCAGCAGCCCGACGGGACAGGGATACACCGGGGAGCTGTTTTTT.

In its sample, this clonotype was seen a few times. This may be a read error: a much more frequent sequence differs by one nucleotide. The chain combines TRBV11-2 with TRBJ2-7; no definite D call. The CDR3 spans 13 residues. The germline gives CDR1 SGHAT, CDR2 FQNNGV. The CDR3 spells CACRSYKTYEQYF. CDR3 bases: TGTGCCTGCAGATCTTACAAAACCTACGAGCAGTACTTC. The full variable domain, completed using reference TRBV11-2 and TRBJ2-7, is EAGVAQSPRYKIIEKRQSVAFWCNPISGHATLYWYQQILGQGPKLLIQFQNNGVVDDSQLPKDRFSAERLKGVDSTLKIQPAKLEDSAVYLCACRSYKTYEQYFGPGTRLTVT.

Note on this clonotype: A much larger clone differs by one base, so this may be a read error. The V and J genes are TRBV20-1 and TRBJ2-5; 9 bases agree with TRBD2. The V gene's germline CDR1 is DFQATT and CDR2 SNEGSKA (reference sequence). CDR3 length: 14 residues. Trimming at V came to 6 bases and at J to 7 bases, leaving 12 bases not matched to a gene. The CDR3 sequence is CSASPGLAGGTQYF. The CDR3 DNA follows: TGCAGTGCCTCACCGGGACTAGCCGGTGGGACCCAGTACTTC.

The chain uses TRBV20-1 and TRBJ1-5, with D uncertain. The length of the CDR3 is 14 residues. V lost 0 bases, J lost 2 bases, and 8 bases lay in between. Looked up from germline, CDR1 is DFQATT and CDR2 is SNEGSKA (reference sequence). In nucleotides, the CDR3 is TGCAGTGCTAGAGATGGCATGGGCAATCAGCCCCAGCATTTT. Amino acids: CSARDGMGNQPQHF.

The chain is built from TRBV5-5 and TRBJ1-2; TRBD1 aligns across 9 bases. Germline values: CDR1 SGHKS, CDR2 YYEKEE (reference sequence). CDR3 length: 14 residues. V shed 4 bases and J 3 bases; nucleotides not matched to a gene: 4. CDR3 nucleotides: TGTGCCAGCAGCCAAGGACAGGGGCACTATGGCTACACCTTC. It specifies CASSQGQGHYGYTF. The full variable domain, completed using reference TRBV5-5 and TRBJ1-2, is DAGVTQSPTHLIKTRGQQVTLRCSPISGHKSVSWYQQVLGQGPQFIFQYYEKEERGRGNFPDRFSARQFPNYSSELNVNALLLGDSALYLCASSQGQGHYGYTFGSGTRLTVV.

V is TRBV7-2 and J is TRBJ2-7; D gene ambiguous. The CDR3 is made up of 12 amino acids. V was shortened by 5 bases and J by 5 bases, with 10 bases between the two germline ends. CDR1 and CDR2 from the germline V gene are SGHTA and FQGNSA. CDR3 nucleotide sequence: TGTGCCAGCAGCGCAAATCGGGACGAGCAGTACTTC. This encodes CASSANRDEQYF.

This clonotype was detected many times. CDR3 protein: CSAQTGALQKPQHF. CDR3 bases: TGCAGTGCTCAGACAGGGGCCCTCCAAAAACCCCAGCATTTT. The V and J genes are TRBV20-1 and TRBJ1-5; 8 bases are shared with TRBD1. V shed 5 bases and J 10 bases; nucleotides not matched to a gene: 13. The CDR3 sequence is 14 residues long. Germline CDR1 DFQATT, CDR2 SNEGSKA (reference sequence).

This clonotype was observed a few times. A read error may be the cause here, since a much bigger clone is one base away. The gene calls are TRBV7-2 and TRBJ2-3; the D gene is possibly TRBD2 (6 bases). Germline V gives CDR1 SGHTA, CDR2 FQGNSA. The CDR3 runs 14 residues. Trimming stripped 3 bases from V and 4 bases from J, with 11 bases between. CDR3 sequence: CASSLRGSADTQYF. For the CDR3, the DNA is TGTGCCAGCAGCTTGCGGGGTAGCGCAGATACGCAGTATTTT.

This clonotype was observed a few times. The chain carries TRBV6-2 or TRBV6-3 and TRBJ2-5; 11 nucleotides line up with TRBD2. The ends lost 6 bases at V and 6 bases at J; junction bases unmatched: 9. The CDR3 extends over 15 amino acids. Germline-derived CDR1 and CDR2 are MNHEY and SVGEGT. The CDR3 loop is CASRRIAGGGKTQYF. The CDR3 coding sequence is TGTGCCAGCAGGCGTATAGCGGGGGGGGGCAAGACCCAGTACTTC.

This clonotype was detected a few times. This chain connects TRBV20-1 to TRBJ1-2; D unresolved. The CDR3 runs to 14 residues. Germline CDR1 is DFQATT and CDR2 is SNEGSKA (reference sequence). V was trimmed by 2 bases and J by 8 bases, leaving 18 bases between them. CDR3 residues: CSARYRPGTKGYTF. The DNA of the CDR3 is TGCAGTGCTAGATACAGACCAGGAACTAAGGGCTACACCTTC.

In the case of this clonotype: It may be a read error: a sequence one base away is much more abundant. CDR3 sequence: CASSTPGRSYGYTF. The DNA of the CDR3 is TGTGCCAGCAGTACTCCGGGACGGAGCTATGGCTACACCTTC. V and J are TRBV6-6 and TRBJ1-2; D might be TRBD1 (5 bases). This CDR3 is 14 amino acids long. Trimming left V 5 bases short and J 4 bases short, with 14 bases between. Germline V gene sequence: CDR1 MNHNY, CDR2 SVGAGI (reference sequence).

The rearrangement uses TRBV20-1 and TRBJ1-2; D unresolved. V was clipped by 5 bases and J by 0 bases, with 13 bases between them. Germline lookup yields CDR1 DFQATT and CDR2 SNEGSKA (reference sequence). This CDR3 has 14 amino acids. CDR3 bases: TGCAGTGCTTTCCCCAGTGATACTAACTATGGCTACACCTTC. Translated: CSAFPSDTNYGYTF.

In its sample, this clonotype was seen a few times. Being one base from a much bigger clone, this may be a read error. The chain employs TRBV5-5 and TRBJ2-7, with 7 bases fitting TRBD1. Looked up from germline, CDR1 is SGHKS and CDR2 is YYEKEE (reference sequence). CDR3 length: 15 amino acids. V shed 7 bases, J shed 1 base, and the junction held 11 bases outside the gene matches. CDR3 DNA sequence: TGTGCCAGCGGCCCGGGGACAGCGAGTTCCTACGAGCAGTACTTC. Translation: CASGPGTASSYEQYF.

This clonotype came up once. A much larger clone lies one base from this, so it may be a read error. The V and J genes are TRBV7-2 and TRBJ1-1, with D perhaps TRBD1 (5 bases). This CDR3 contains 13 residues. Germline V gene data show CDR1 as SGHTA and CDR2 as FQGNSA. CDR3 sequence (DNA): TGTGCCAGCAGCAAACAGGCGAACACTGAAGCTGTCTTT. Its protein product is CASSKQANTEAVF.